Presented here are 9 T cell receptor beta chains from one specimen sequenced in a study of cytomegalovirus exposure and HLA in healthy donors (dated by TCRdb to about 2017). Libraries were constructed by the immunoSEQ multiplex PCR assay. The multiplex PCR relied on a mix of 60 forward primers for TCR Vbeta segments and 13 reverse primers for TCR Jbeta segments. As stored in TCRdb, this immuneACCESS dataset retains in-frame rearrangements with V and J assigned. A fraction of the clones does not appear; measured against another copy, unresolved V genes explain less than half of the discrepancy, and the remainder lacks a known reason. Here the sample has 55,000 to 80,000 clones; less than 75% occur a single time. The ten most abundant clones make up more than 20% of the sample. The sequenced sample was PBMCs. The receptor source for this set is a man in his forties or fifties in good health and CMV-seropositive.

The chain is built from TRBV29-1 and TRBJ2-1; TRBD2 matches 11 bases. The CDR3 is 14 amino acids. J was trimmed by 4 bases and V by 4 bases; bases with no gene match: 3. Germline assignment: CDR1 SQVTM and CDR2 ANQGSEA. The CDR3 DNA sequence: TGCAGCGTTGTAGCGGGAGGGCCGTACAATGAGCAGTTCTTC. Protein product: CSVVAGGPYNEQFF.

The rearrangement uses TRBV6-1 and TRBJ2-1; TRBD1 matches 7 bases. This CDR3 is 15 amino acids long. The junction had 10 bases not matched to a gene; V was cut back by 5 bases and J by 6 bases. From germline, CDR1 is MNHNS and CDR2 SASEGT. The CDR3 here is CASSPGDRVFNEQFF. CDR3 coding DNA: TGTGCCAGCAGTCCCGGCGACAGGGTTTTCAATGAGCAGTTCTTC.

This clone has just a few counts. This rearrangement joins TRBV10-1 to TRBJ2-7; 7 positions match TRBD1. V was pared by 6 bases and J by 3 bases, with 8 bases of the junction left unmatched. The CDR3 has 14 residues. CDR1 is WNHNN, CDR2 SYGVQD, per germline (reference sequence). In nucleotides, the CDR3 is TGCGCCAGCAGCCCAAGAGGGACAGTCTACGAGCAGTACTTC. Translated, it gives CASSPRGTVYEQYF.

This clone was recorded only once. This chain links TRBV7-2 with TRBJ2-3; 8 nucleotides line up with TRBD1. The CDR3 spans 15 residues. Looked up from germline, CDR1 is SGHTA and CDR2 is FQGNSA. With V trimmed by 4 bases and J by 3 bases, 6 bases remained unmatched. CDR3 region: CASSYYRGKTDTQYF. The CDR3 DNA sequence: TGTGCCAGCAGCTACTACAGGGGGAAGACAGATACGCAGTATTTT.

The CDR3 sequence: CASSLGGAGTF. The CDR3 bases are TGTGCCAGCAGCTTAGGGGGGGCCGGGACCTTC. The genes are TRBV13 and TRBJ1-2, with D possibly TRBD1 on 6 matching bases. The CDR3 sequence is 11 residues long. Trimming removed 0 bases from V and 14 bases from J, with 10 bases in between. Germline assignment: CDR1 PRHDT and CDR2 FYEKMQ (reference sequence).

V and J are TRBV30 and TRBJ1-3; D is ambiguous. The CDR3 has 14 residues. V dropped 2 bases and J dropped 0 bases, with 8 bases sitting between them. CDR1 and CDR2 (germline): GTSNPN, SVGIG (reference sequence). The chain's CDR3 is CAWSLGSSGNTIYF. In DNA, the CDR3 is TGTGCCTGGAGTTTGGGCAGCTCTGGAAACACCATATATTTT.

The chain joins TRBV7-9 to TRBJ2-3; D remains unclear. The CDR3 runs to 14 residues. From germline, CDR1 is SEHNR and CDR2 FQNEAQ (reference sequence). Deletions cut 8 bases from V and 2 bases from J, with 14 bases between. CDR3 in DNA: TGTGCCAGCCGAACAACTAAATCCACAGATACGCAGTATTTT. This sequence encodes CASRTTKSTDTQYF.

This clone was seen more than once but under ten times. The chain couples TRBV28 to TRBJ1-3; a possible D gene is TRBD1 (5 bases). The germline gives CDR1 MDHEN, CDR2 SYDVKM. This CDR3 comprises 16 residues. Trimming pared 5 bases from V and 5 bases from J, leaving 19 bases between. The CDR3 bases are TGTGCCAGCAGTAAAAGGACAACGAGCTCCAGAAACACCATATATTTT. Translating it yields CASSKRTTSSRNTIYF. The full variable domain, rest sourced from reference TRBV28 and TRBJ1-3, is DVKVTQSSRYLVKRTGEKVFLECVQDMDHENMFWYRQDPGLGLRLIYFSYDVKMKEKGDIPEGYSVSREKKERFSLILESASTNQTSMYLCASSKRTTSSRNTIYFGEGSWLTVV.

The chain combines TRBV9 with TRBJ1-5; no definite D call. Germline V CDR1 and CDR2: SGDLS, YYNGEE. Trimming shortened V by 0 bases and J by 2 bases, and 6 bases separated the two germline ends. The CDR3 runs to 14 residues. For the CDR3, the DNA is TGTGCCAGCAGCGTAGACCTAGGCAATCAGCCCCAGCATTTT. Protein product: CASSVDLGNQPQHF.